These T cell receptor beta chains were read from a single sample in a study of blood T cell repertoires in COVID-19. The table came from immunoSEQ multiplex PCR; TCRdb's copy has only in-frame clones and leaves some out. This table has 160,000 or so clones, 65% to 85% appearing once. The sample comprised PBMCs or T cells enriched from blood (not recorded which). The receptors shown here come from a woman in her forties with acute COVID-19. Each CDR3 is given with its conserved first and last residue. Fields, in order: clone size, J gene, D gene, V gene, CDR3 protein, CDR3 DNA. D genes are given only for firm matches. Not all rows give a size; the values are once, few, many and, for expanded clones, a class.

. TRBJ1-2 . TRBV6-5 CASRGGSRAAHGYTF TGTGCCAGCAGGGGGGGGAGTAGGGCAGCCCATGGCTACACCTTC
. TRBJ2-2 TRBD1 TRBV5-1 CASSLATIGQGSGELFF TGCGCCAGCAGCTTGGCTACGATCGGACAGGGGTCCGGGGAGCTGTTTTTT
. TRBJ1-2 TRBD1 TRBV27 CASRPGTGELGNYGYTF TGTGCCAGCAGGCCCGGGACAGGGGAACTTGGGAACTATGGCTACACCTTC
. TRBJ2-3 TRBD1 TRBV5-1 CASSLRTGSVDTQYF TGCGCCAGCAGCTTAAGGACAGGGTCAGTGGATACGCAGTATTTT
. TRBJ2-1 TRBD2 TRBV19 CASSIDGGRGSYNEQFF TGTGCCAGTAGTATAGACGGAGGGAGGGGCTCCTACAATGAGCAGTTCTTC
. TRBJ2-5 . TRBV30 CAWASLPQTGEGETQYF TGTGCCTGGGCCTCCCTACCCCAGACCGGAGAGGGAGAGACCCAGTACTTC
few TRBJ2-4 TRBD1 TRBV5-4 CASSLAGGHKNIQYF TGTGCCAGCAGCTTGGCAGGGGGCCACAAAAACATTCAGTACTTC
once TRBJ1-2 . TRBV29-1 CSVDLNYGYTF TGCAGCGTTGATCTTAACTATGGCTACACCTTC
once TRBJ2-1 . TRBV15 CATSRDRGYGGEQFF TGTGCCACCAGCAGAGATCGGGGGTATGGTGGTGAGCAGTTCTTC
few TRBJ2-7 . TRBV6-1 CASSELEGASYEQYF TGTGCCAGCAGTGAATTGGAGGGGGCATCCTACGAGCAGTACTTC
. TRBJ2-1 . TRBV6-5 CASSYDSGYGEQFF TGTGCCAGCAGTTACGACTCGGGATACGGTGAGCAGTTCTTC
. TRBJ1-3 TRBD1 TRBV6-5 CASSETGTGNTIYF TGTGCCAGCAGCGAGACAGGGACTGGAAACACCATATATTTT
. TRBJ1-5 . TRBV6-2/TRBV6-3 CASSYVGDSNQPQHF TGTGCCAGCAGTTACGTCGGGGATAGCAATCAGCCCCAGCATTTT
. TRBJ1-4 TRBD1 TRBV19 CASTNWDSREKLFF TGTGCCAGCACGAACTGGGACAGCCGGGAAAAACTGTTTTTT
. TRBJ1-1 . TRBV19 CASTPTSDRNTEAFF TGTGCCAGTACCCCAACCTCGGACAGGAACACTGAAGCTTTCTTT
few TRBJ2-1 TRBD2 TRBV5-4 CASSPREGGYNEQFF TGTGCCAGCAGCCCGCGGGAGGGCGGGTACAATGAGCAGTTCTTC
. TRBJ2-2 TRBD2 TRBV19 CASGLAWLGELFF TGTGCCAGCGGACTAGCGTGGCTCGGGGAGCTGTTTTTT
. TRBJ1-2 . TRBV6-5 CASSYSSVRGNYGYTF TGTGCCAGCAGTTACTCCTCAGTCCGCGGAAACTATGGCTACACCTTC
. TRBJ2-4 . TRBV3-1/TRBV3-2 CASSYAPGGARYF TGTGCCAGCAGCTACGCACCCGGCGGGGCCAGGTACTTC
once TRBJ1-1 . TRBV10-3 CAISELDRVNTEAFF TGTGCCATCAGTGAGTTAGACAGAGTGAACACTGAAGCTTTCTTT
. TRBJ2-5 TRBD2 TRBV9 CASSVGVAGWSQETQYF TGTGCCAGCAGCGTAGGCGTAGCGGGGTGGAGCCAAGAGACCCAGTACTTC
. TRBJ2-5 TRBD2 TRBV9 CASSVEASGTQETQYF TGTGCCAGCAGCGTAGAGGCTAGCGGGACTCAAGAGACCCAGTACTTC
. TRBJ2-1 TRBD2 TRBV30 CAWAGLEKYNEQFF TGTGCCTGGGCCGGACTAGAGAAATACAATGAGCAGTTCTTC
. TRBJ1-1 TRBD1 TRBV9 CASSEGTGISNTEAFF TGTGCCAGCAGCGAAGGGACAGGGATTTCGAACACTGAAGCTTTCTTT
. TRBJ1-1 . TRBV5-1 CASSIVAGYMNTEAFF TGCGCCAGCAGCATCGTTGCAGGGTACATGAACACTGAAGCTTTCTTT
. TRBJ2-6 . TRBV7-8 CASSLWGRISGANVLTF TGTGCCAGCAGCTTATGGGGCCGTATCTCTGGGGCCAACGTCCTGACTTTC
. TRBJ1-2 . TRBV7-9 CASSLALHRPVYGYTF TGTGCCAGCAGCTTAGCTTTACACAGACCCGTTTACGGCTACACCTTC
. TRBJ2-1 TRBD2 TRBV7-2 CASSFTGTSYNEQFF TGTGCCAGCAGCTTCACCGGGACTAGCTACAATGAGCAGTTCTTC
. TRBJ1-2 . TRBV30 CAWSVAAGGIGGYTF TGTGCCTGGAGTGTTGCCGCCGGGGGGATAGGTGGCTACACCTTC
. TRBJ1-2 . TRBV5-5 CASSLEGYYGYTF TGTGCCAGCAGCTTGGAGGGGTACTATGGCTACACCTTC
. TRBJ2-1 TRBD2 TRBV5-4 CASSSRTSEHYNEQFF TGTGCCAGCAGCTCGCGGACTAGCGAGCACTACAATGAGCAGTTCTTC
. TRBJ2-2 TRBD2 TRBV7-6 CASSLLAGGPGAGELFF TGTGCCAGCAGCTTACTAGCGGGAGGCCCAGGGGCCGGGGAGCTGTTTTTT
. TRBJ1-5 . TRBV6-5 CASSPSRYGGQPQHF TGTGCCAGCAGTCCATCTCGATACGGCGGTCAGCCCCAGCATTTT
. TRBJ1-2 TRBD1 TRBV2 CASSEWAGGNYGYTF TGTGCCAGCAGTGAATGGGCAGGGGGCAATTATGGCTACACCTTC
. TRBJ2-1 TRBD2 TRBV7-2 CASSLALAGEQFF TGTGCCAGCAGCTTAGCTCTAGCGGGCGAGCAGTTCTTC
. TRBJ1-3 TRBD1 TRBV7-2 CASSSRQGAGNTIYF TGTGCCAGCAGCTCGCGACAGGGTGCTGGAAACACCATATATTTT
. TRBJ2-1 . TRBV18 CASSPQLADNEQFF TGTGCCAGCTCGCCCCAACTAGCTGACAATGAGCAGTTCTTC
. TRBJ2-2 TRBD1 TRBV27 CASSLQGQVNTGELFF TGTGCCAGCAGTTTACAAGGACAGGTGAACACCGGGGAGCTGTTTTTT